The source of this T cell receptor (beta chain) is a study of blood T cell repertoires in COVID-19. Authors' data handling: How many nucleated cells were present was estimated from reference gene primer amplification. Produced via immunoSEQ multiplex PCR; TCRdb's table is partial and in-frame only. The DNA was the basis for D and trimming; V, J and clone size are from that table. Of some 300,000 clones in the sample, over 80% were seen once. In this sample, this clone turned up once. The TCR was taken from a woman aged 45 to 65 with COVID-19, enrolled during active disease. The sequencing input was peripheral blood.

The chain's CDR3 is CASSQDAYQPQHF. CDR3 nucleotides: TGCGCCAGCAGCCAAGATGCGTATCAGCCCCAGCATTTT. The V call is TRBV4-3, the J call TRBJ1-5, with D unresolved. CDR1 LGHNA and CDR2 YSLEER come from the germline V gene. Trimming cost V 0 bases and J 5 bases, with 5 bases left between them. This CDR3 has 13 residues.